This record concerns one TCR beta chain sequence. This sample is part of a study of cytomegalovirus exposure and HLA in healthy donors. The study ran its PCR with 60 Vbeta and 13 Jbeta primers. Here immunoSEQ multiplex PCR was the method, and the copy in TCRdb shows in-frame clones only, minus some. In total, the table holds around 60,000 clones. The V and J ends lost 4 bases and 4 bases, in that order; junction bases with no gene match: 5. The CDR3 totals 17 residues. Looked up from germline, CDR1 is SGHRS and CDR2 is YFSETQ. What was sequenced was PBMCs. The TCR sequence derives from a young man in good health and CMV-seropositive. The chain combines TRBV5-1 with TRBJ2-2; 15 bases fit TRBD2. The CDR3 region is CASSTGLAGGRTGELFF. The DNA of the CDR3 is TGCGCCAGCAGCACCGGACTAGCGGGAGGGCGCACCGGGGAGCTGTTTTTT.